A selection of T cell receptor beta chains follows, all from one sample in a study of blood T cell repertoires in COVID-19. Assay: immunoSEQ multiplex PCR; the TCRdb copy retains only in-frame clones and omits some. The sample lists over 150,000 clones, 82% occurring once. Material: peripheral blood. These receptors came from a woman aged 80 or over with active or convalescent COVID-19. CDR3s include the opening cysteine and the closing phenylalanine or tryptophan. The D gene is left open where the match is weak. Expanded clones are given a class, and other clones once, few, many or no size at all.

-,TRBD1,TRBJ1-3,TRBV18,TGTGCCAGCTCACCAGCACAGGGGGGCTCTGGAAACACCATATATTTT,CASSPAQGGSGNTIYF
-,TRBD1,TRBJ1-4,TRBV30,TGTGCCTGGAGTGAGACAGGGGGAGGGGAAAAACTGTTTTTT,CAWSETGGGEKLFF
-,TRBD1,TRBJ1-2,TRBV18,TGTGCCAGCTCACCGCCCGGGACAGCCTATGGCTACACCTTC,CASSPPGTAYGYTF
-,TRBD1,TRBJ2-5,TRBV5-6,TGTGCCAGCAGCTTTAGACAGGGTGGAGAGACCCAGTACTTC,CASSFRQGGETQYF
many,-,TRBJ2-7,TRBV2,TGTGCCAGCAGTGAAACTAACGGTATCAACTACGAGCAGTACTTC,CASSETNGINYEQYF
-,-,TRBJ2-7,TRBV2,TGTGCCGTCAAACTGGGCAGAAGCTCCTACGAGCAGTACTTC,CAVKLGRSSYEQYF
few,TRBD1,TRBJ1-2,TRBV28,TGTGCCATCCGACGACAGGGCCCCTCGGGGGGCTACACCTTC,CAIRRQGPSGGYTF
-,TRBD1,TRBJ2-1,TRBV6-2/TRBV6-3,TGTGCCAGCAGTTACTACGGCAGGGGGCATGGCAATGAGCAGTTCTTC,CASSYYGRGHGNEQFF
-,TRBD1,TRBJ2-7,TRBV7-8,TGTGCCAGCAGCAACCGGGACAGCCAGCAGCTCTACGAGCAGTACTTC,CASSNRDSQQLYEQYF
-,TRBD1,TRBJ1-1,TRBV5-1,TGCGCCAGCAGCCGAGGACAGGGGGGTGAAGCTTTCTTT,CASSRGQGGEAFF